This T cell receptor beta chain was identified in a study of T cells in Graves' hyperthyroidism and ophthalmopathy. There were TCR beta CDR3 regions amplified from RNA transcripts. When the TCR CDR3 underwent first-round RT-PCR, the HTBI primer set was used. TCRdb reprocessed the multiplex PCR reads with MiXCR, giving one entry per CDR3 protein. The data contain nearly 600,000 distinct CDR3 sequences, 13% to 15% of them singletons. Trimming cost V 3 bases and J 3 bases, with 10 bases left between them. This CDR3 comprises 14 residues. The germline V gene has CDR1 SGHRS and CDR2 YFSETQ. What was sequenced was blood. This sequence was found in a woman aged 18-29 years with Graves' ophthalmopathy. The chain carries TRBV5-1 and TRBJ1-5, with D uncertain. CDR3 loop: CASSSPEDNQPQHF. The CDR3 bases are TGCGCCAGCAGCTCCCCTGAGGACAATCAGCCCCAGCATTTT.